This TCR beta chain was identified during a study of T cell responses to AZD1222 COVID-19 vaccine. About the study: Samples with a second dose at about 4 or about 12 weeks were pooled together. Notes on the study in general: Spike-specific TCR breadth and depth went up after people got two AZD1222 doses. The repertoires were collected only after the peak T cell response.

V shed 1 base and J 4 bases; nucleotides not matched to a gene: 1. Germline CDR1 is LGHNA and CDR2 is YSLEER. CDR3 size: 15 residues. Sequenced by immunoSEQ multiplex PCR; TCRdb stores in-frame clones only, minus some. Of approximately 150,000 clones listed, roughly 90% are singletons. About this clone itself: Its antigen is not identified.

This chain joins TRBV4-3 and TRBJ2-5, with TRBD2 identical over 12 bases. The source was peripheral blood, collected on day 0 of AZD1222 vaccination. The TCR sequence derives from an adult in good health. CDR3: CASSQASGGAETQYF. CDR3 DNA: TGCGCCAGCAGCCAAGCTAGCGGGGGGGCAGAGACCCAGTACTTC.